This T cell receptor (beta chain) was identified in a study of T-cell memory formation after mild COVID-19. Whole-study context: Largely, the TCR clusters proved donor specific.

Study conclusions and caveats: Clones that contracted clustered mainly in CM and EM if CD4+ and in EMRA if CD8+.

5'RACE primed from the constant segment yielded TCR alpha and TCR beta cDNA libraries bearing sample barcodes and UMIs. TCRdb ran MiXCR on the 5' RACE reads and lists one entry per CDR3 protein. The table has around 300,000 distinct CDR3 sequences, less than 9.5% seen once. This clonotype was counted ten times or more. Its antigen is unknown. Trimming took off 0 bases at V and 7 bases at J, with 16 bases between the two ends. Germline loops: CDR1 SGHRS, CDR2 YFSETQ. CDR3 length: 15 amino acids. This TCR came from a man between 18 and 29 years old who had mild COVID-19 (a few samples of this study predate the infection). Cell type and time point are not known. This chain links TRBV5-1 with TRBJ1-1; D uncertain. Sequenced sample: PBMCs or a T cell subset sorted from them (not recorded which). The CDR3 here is CASSLESAPVREAFF. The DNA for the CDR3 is TGCGCCAGCAGCTTGGAGTCCGCTCCGGTTCGTGAAGCTTTCTTT.